In this sample, the clone carrying this TCR beta chain turned up many times. Its antigen is unknown. For the diagnoses, clinical symptoms, serum thyroxine and TRAb, thyroid ultrasound and orbital computed tomography were used. This record belongs to a study of T cells in Graves' hyperthyroidism and ophthalmopathy. The overall study: Once the initial diagnosis was made, peripheral blood was obtained before any treatment. Regarding the study as a whole: Researchers report that a 13 V-J model separated ophthalmopathy from stable hyperthyroidism. In the blood, most expanded thyroid clonotypes above 0.001 appeared as well.

From RNA transcripts, TCR beta CDR3 regions were amplified. An initial round of RT-PCR targeting the TCR CDR3 relied on the HTBI primer set. TCRdb reanalysed the multiplex PCR reads using MiXCR and keeps one entry per CDR3 protein. Among 600,000 to 650,000 distinct CDR3 sequences listed, 20% to 25% were seen once. The specimen was blood. The receptor's source is a man aged 30 to 45 with Graves' ophthalmopathy.

The chain's CDR3 is CASSGAVNTEAFF. CDR3 nucleotide sequence: TGTGCCAGCAGTGGGGCGGTGAACACTGAAGCTTTCTTT. V and J are TRBV12-3 or TRBV12-4 and TRBJ1-1, with a weak D call TRBD1 (5 bases). The CDR3 totals 13 residues. The V end was cut by 5 bases, the J end by 0 bases, with 7 bases between.